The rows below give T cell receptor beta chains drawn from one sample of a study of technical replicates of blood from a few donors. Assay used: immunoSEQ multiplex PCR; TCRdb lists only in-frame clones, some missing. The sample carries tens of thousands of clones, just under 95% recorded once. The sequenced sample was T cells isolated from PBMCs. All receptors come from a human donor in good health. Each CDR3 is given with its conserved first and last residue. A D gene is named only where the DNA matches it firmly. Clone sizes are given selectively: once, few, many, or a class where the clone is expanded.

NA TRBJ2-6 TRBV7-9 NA CASTYDRTSGANVLTF TGTGCCAGCACCTACGACAGGACCTCTGGGGCCAACGTCCTGACTTTC
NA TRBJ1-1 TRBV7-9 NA CASTVAATEAFF TGTGCCAGCACCGTGGCGGCCACTGAAGCTTTCTTT
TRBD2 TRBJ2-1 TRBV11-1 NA CASSPSASGSVYNEQFF TGTGCCAGCAGCCCTTCGGCTAGCGGGAGCGTATACAATGAGCAGTTCTTC
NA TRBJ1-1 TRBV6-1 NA CASSHLAENTEAFF TGTGCCAGCAGTCACCTGGCGGAGAACACTGAAGCTTTCTTT
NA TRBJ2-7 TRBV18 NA CASSPASVEYEQYF TGTGCCAGCTCACCAGCTAGCGTGGAATACGAGCAGTACTTC
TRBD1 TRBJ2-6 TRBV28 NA CASSLGGTGSGANVLTF TGTGCCAGCAGTTTGGGTGGGACAGGCAGTGGGGCCAACGTCCTGACTTTC
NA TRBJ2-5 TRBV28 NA CASSNRETQYF TGTGCCAGCAGCAATAGAGAGACCCAGTACTTC
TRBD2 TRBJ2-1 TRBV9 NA CASSVASGRGYEQFF TGTGCCAGCAGCGTAGCAAGCGGGAGAGGCTATGAGCAGTTCTTC
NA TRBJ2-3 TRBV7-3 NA CASSLNPRVADTQYF TGTGCCAGCAGCTTAAATCCCAGGGTGGCAGATACGCAGTATTTT
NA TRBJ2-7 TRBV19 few CASSVQTGSAYEQYF TGTGCCAGTAGTGTCCAGACAGGTTCTGCCTACGAGCAGTACTTC
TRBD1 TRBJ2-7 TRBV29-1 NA CSVEAGQGLYEQYF TGCAGCGTTGAAGCCGGACAGGGCCTCTACGAGCAGTACTTC
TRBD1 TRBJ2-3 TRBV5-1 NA CASRGQGSTDTQYF TGCGCCAGCAGGGGACAGGGAAGCACAGATACGCAGTATTTT
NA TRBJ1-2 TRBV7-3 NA CASSLNGGADYGYTF TGTGCCAGCAGCTTAAACGGGGGGGCAGACTATGGCTACACCTTC
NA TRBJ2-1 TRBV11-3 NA CASSFRGSYEQFF TGTGCCAGCAGCTTTCGGGGTTCATATGAGCAGTTCTTC
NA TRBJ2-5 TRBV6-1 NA CASSRSGPQETQYF TGTGCCAGCAGTAGGTCAGGCCCCCAAGAGACCCAGTACTTC
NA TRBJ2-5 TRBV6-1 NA CASSEGGGGAQKTQYF TGTGCCAGCAGTGAAGGTGGTGGGGGGGCGCAAAAGACCCAGTACTTC
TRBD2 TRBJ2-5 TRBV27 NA CASSIGLAGVKETQYF TGTGCCAGCAGTATCGGACTAGCGGGAGTTAAGGAGACCCAGTACTTC
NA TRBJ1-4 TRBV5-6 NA CASSLSVGWGRREKLFF TGTGCCAGCAGCTTGTCGGTCGGGTGGGGGCGCCGGGAAAAACTGTTTTTT
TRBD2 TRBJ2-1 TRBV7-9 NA CASSAIIFLAGNSYNEQFF TGTGCCAGCAGCGCCATAATATTTCTAGCGGGGAATTCCTACAATGAGCAGTTCTTC
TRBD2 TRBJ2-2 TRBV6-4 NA CASRALAGGPVNTGELFF TGTGCCAGTCGGGCTCTAGCGGGAGGGCCGGTCAACACCGGGGAGCTGTTTTTT
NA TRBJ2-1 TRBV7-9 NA CASSLRGSSYNEQFF TGTGCCAGCAGCTTACGCGGCAGCTCCTACAATGAGCAGTTCTTC
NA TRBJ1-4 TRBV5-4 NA CASSPEPGGVMIEKLFF TGTGCCAGCAGCCCGGAGCCGGGAGGAGTGATGATTGAAAAACTGTTTTTT
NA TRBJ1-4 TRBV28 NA CASSLQATNEKLFF TGTGCCAGCAGTTTACAGGCAACTAATGAAAAACTGTTTTTT
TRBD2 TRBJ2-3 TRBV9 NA CASSVGTSVSTDTQYF TGTGCCAGCAGCGTAGGGACTAGCGTTAGCACAGATACGCAGTATTTT
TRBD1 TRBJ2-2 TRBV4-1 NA CASGGQGAVGTGELFF TGCGCCAGCGGGGGACAGGGGGCAGTCGGGACCGGGGAGCTGTTTTTT
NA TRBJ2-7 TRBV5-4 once CASSSGDSYEQYF TGTGCCAGCAGCTCAGGCGACTCCTACGAGCAGTACTTC
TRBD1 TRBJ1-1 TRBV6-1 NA CASSQGAVNTEAFF TGTGCCAGCAGTCAGGGGGCCGTGAACACTGAAGCTTTCTTT
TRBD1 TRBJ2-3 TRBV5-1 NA CASSLVGQTSTDTQYF TGCGCCAGCAGCTTGGTGGGACAGACTAGCACAGATACGCAGTATTTT
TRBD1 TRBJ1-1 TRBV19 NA CASSHPGGSEAFF TGTGCCAGTAGCCATCCAGGGGGCTCTGAAGCTTTCTTT
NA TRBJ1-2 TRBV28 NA CASSSPGQSLNYGYTF TGTGCCAGCAGTTCCCCGGGACAATCGCTTAACTATGGCTACACCTTC
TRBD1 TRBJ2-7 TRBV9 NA CASSYRDREFYEQYF TGTGCCAGCAGCTACCGGGACAGGGAGTTCTACGAGCAGTACTTC
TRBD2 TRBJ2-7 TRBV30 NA CAWSDGAGFSYEQYF TGTGCCTGGAGCGATGGAGCGGGGTTCTCCTACGAGCAGTACTTC
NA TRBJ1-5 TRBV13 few CASSLGRGWDQPQHF TGTGCCAGCAGCTTAGGTAGGGGATGGGATCAGCCCCAGCATTTT
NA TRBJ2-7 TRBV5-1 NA CASSLEQKQDEQYF TGCGCCAGCAGCTTGGAGCAGAAGCAGGACGAGCAGTACTTC
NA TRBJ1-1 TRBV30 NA CAWTFGGGAEAFF TGTGCCTGGACCTTCGGGGGAGGCGCTGAAGCTTTCTTT
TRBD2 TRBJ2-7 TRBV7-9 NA CASSHDVGRLSYEQYF TGTGCCAGCAGCCATGATGTCGGGAGGTTGTCCTACGAGCAGTACTTC
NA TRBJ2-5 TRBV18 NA CASSHVHSTGRETQYF TGTGCCAGCTCGCACGTTCACTCGACAGGTCGGGAGACCCAGTACTTC
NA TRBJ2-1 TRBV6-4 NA CASSDTMAGPEQFF TGTGCCAGCAGTGATACAATGGCGGGCCCCGAGCAGTTCTTC
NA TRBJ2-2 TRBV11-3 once CASSLGAKATGELFF TGTGCCAGCAGCTTAGGGGCGAAAGCCACCGGGGAGCTGTTTTTT
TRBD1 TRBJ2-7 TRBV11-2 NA CASSLLWGTGNYEQYF TGTGCCAGCAGCTTACTTTGGGGGACAGGTAATTACGAGCAGTACTTC
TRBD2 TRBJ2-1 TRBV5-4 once CASSLGGTSGFSYNEQFF TGTGCCAGCAGCTTGGGTGGGACTAGCGGTTTCTCCTACAATGAGCAGTTCTTC
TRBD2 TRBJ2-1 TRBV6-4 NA CASSPGTSGNEQFF TGTGCCAGCAGTCCCGGGACTAGCGGCAATGAGCAGTTCTTC
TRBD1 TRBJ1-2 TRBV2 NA CASSSSRQGDSVGYTF TGTGCCAGCAGTTCTTCTCGACAGGGAGATAGTGTTGGCTACACCTTC
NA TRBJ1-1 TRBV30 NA CAWSVAGLLDTEAFF TGTGCCTGGAGTGTAGCAGGGTTATTGGACACTGAAGCTTTCTTT
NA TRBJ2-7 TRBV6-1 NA CASSEGGTSPYEQYF TGTGCCAGCAGTGAAGGTGGGACAAGCCCCTACGAGCAGTACTTC
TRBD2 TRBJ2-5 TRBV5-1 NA CASSQGLAGVETQYF TGCGCCAGCAGCCAAGGACTAGCGGGAGTGGAGACCCAGTACTTC
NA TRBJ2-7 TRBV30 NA CAWSDSTDEQYF TGTGCCTGGAGTGATTCTACGGACGAGCAGTACTTC
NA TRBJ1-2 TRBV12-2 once CASRLPRGGRGDGYTF TGTGCAAGTCGCTTACCTAGGGGGGGGCGCGGGGATGGCTACACCTTC
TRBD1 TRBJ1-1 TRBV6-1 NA CASSDLDRWNTEAFF TGTGCCAGCAGTGATTTGGACAGGTGGAACACTGAAGCTTTCTTT
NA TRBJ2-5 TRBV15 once CATRDFTGLETQYF TGTGCCACCAGAGACTTTACAGGGTTAGAGACCCAGTACTTC
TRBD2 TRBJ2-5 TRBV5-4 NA CASSQTSGEETQYF TGTGCCAGCAGCCAGACTAGCGGCGAAGAGACCCAGTACTTC
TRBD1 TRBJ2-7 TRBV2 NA CASSRTGDEQYF TGTGCCAGCAGTCGGACAGGGGACGAGCAGTACTTC
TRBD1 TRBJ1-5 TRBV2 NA CASRETGLGQPQHF TGTGCCAGCAGAGAGACAGGGCTCGGTCAGCCCCAGCATTTT